This is a list of T cell receptor beta chains from one sample in a study of early T cells in non-severe SARS-CoV-2 infection. TCRdb independently ran MiXCR on the 5' RACE reads; one entry per CDR3 protein. The sample holds approximately 40,000 distinct CDR3 sequences, approximately 9.9% seen once. The specimen sequenced was whole blood. The receptors derive from an adult who was a healthcare worker with PCR-confirmed SARS-CoV-2 infection or an uninfected control (not recorded which). Both conserved end residues are part of each CDR3. The D gene is left open where the match is weak. Size tells how often a clone was seen (once, few, many) or the class of an expanded clone, and some rows leave it out.

J | size | V | D | DNA | CDR3
TRBJ2-2 | many | TRBV3-1 | NA | TGTGCCAGCAGCCAAGCCCGGGACACCGGGGAGCTGTTTTTT | CASSQARDTGELFF
TRBJ2-3 | few | TRBV7-9 | NA | TGTGCCAGCAGTTACGGACCTTGGTCCACAGATACGCAGTATTTT | CASSYGPWSTDTQYF
TRBJ2-5 | few | TRBV2 | NA | TGTGCCAGCAGAGGGGACACCTCAGGGACCCAGTACTTC | CASRGDTSGTQYF
TRBJ2-7 | many | TRBV6-5 | NA | TGTGCCAGCGGGGGCTACGAGCAGTACTTC | CASGGYEQYF
TRBJ2-2 | many | TRBV19 | NA | TGTGCCAGTAGTATTGGCGGGGTGAACACCGGGGAGCTGTTTTTT | CASSIGGVNTGELFF
TRBJ2-5 | many | TRBV20-1 | NA | TGCAGTGCTAGCCGGGCAGGGAGGGAGACCCAGTACTTC | CSASRAGRETQYF
TRBJ1-1 | many | TRBV7-3 | TRBD1 | TGTGCCAGCAGCTTAATTCGGGGACAGCTGATGAACACTGAAGCTTTCTTT | CASSLIRGQLMNTEAFF
TRBJ2-1 | many | TRBV9 | NA | TGTGCCAGCAGCGTAGACGGCTACAATGAGCAGTTCTTC | CASSVDGYNEQFF
TRBJ2-1 | many | TRBV20-1 | TRBD2 | TGCAGTGCTTGGGATAGCGGGTCCAATGAGCAGTTCTTC | CSAWDSGSNEQFF
TRBJ2-3 | few | TRBV11-1 | NA | TGTGCCAGCAGCAAGAACAGCACAGATACGCAGTATTTT | CASSKNSTDTQYF
TRBJ2-4 | NA | TRBV6-5 | TRBD1 | TGTGCCAGCAGTTACTCGAGGGGACAGGGGGTTTCCAAAAACATTCAGTACTTC | CASSYSRGQGVSKNIQYF
TRBJ1-5 | many | TRBV19 | NA | TGTGCCAGTAGTATTTCTGGGTGGAATCAGCCCCAGCATTTT | CASSISGWNQPQHF
TRBJ2-2 | NA | TRBV9 | NA | TGTGCCAGCAGCCTAACACCGAAGGCGAACACCGGGGAGCTGTTTTTT | CASSLTPKANTGELFF
TRBJ2-3 | many | TRBV7-6 | TRBD1 | TGTGCCAGCAGCTTAGCCCGACAGGGTCTCACAGATACGCAGTATTTT | CASSLARQGLTDTQYF
TRBJ1-1 | many | TRBV6-6 | NA | TGTGCCAGCACCATGACCGTGAACACTGAAGCTTTCTTT | CASTMTVNTEAFF
TRBJ2-4 | few | TRBV7-2 | TRBD1 | TGTGCCAGCAGCCCAAGGACAGGAAATTCCAAAAACATTCAGTACTTC | CASSPRTGNSKNIQYF
TRBJ2-3 | NA | TRBV20-1 | NA | TGCAGTGCTAGAGATCCGCTAGTGACAGATACGCAGTATTTT | CSARDPLVTDTQYF